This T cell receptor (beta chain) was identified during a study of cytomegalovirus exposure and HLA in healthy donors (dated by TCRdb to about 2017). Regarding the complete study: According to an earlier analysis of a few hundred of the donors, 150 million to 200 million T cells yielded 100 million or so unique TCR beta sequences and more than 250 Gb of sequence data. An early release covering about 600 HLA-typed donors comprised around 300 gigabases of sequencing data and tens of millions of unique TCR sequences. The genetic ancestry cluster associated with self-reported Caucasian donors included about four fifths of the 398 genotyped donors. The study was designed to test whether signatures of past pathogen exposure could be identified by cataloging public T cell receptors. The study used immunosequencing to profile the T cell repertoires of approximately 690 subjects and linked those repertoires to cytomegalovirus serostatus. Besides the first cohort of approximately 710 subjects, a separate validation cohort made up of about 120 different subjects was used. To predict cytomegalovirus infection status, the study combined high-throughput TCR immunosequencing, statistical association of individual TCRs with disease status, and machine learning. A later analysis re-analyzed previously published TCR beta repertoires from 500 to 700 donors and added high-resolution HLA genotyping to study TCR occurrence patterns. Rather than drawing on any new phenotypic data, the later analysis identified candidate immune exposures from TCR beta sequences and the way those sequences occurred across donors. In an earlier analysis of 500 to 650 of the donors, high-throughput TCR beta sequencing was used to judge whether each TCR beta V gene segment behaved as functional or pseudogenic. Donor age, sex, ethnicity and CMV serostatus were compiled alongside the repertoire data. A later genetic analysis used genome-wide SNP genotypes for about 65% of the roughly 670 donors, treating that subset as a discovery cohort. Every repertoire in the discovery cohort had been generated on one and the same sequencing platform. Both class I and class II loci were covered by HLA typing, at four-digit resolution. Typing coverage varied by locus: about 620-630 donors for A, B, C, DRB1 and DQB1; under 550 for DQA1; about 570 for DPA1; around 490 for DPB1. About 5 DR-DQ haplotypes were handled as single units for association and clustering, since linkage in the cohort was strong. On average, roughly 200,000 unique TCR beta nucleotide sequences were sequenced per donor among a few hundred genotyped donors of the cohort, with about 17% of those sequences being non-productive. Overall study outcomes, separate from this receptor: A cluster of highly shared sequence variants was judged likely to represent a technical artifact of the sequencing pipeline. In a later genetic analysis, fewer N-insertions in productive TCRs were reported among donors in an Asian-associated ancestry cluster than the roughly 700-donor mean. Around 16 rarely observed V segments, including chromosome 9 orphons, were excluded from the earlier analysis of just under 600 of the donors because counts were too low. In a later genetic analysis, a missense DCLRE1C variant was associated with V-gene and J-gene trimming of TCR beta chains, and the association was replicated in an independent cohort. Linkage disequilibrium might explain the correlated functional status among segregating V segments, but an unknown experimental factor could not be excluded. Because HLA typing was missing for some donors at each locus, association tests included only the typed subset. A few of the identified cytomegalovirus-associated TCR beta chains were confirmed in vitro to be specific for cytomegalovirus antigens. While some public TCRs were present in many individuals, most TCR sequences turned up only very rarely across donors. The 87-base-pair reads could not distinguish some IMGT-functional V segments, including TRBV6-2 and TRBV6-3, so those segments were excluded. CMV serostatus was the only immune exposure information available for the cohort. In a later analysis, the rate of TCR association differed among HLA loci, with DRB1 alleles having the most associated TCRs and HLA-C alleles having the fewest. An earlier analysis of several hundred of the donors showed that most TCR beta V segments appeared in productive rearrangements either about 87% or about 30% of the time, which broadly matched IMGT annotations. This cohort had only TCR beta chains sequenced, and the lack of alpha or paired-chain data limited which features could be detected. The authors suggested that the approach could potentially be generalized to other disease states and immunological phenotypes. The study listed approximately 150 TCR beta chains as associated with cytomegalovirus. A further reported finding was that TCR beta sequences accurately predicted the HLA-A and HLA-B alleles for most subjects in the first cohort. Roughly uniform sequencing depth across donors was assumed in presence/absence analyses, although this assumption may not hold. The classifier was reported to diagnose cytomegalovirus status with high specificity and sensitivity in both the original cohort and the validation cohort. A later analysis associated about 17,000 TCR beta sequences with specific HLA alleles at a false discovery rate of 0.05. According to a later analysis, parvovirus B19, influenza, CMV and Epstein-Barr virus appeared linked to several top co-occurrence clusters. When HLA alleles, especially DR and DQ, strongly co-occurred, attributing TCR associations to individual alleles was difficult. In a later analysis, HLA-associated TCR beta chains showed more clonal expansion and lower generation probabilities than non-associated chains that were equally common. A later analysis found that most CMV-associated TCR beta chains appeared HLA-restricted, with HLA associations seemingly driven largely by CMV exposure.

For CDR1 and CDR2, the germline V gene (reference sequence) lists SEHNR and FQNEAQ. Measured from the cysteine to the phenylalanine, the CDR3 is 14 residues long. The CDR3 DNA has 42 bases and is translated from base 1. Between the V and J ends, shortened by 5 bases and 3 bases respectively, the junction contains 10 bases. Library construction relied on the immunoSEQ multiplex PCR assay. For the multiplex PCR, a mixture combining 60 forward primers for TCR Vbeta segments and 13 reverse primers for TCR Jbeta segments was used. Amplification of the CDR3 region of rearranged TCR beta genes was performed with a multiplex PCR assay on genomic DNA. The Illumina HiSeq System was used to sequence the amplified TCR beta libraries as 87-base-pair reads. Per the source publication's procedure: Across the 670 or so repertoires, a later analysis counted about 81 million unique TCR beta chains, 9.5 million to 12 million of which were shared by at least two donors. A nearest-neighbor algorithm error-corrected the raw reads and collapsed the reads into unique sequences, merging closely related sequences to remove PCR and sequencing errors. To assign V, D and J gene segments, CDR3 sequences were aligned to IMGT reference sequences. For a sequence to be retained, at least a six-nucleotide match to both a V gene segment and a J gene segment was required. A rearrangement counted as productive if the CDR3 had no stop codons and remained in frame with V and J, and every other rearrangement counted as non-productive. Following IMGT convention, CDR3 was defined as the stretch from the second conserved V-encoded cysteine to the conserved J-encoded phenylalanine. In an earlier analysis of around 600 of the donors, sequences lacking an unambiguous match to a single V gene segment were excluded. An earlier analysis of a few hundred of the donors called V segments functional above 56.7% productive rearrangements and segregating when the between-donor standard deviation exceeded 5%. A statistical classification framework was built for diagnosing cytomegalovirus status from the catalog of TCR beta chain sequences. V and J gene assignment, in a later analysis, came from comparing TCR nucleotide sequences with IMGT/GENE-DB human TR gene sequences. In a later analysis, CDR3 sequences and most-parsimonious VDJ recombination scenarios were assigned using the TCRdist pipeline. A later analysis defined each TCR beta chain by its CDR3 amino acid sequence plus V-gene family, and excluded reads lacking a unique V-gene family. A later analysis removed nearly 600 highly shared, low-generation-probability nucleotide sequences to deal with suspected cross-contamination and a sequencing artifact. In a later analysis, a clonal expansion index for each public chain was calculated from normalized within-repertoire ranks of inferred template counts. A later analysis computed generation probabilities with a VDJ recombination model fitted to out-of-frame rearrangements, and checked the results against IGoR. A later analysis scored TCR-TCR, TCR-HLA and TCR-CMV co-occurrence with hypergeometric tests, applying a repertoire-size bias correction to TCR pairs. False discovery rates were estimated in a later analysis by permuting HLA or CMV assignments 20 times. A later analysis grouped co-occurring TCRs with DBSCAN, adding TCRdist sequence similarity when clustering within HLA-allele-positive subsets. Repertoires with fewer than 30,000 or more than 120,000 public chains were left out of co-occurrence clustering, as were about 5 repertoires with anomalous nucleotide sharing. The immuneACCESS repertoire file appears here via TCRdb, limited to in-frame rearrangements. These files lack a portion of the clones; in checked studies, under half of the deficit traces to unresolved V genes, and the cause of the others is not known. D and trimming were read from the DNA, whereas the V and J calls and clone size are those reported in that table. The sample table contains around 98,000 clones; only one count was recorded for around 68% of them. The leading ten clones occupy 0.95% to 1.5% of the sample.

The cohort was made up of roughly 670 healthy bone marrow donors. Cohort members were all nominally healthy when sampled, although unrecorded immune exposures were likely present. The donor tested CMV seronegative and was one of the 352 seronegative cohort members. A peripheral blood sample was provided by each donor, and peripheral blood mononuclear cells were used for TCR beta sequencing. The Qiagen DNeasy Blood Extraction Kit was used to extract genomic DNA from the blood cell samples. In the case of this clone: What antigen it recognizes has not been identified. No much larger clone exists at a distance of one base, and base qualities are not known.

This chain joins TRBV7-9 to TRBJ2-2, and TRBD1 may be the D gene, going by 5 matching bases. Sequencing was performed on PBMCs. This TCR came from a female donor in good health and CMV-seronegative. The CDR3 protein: CASSHLTDTGELFF. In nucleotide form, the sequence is TGTGCCAGCAGCCATTTGACAGACACCGGGGAGCTGTTTTTT.